Shown below are 9 T cell receptor beta chains from a single sample sequenced in a study of blood T cell repertoires in COVID-19. Clones were read by immunoSEQ multiplex PCR, and TCRdb kept only the in-frame ones, dropping some. The data hold approximately 190,000 clones, with roughly four fifths observed a single time. Sequencing used peripheral blood. These receptors were obtained from a woman aged 40 to 55 with acute or convalescent COVID-19.

CDR3 in amino acids: CASRLGLAGGLIPEQYF. CDR3 nucleotide sequence: TGTGCCAGCAGACTGGGACTAGCGGGAGGGCTTATACCCGAGCAGTACTTC. J is TRBJ2-7 and V is TRBV2, with 16 positions matching TRBD2. Unmatched junction bases numbered 11, after V lost 6 bases and J lost 6 bases. From germline, CDR1 is SNHLY and CDR2 FYNNEI. This CDR3 has 17 residues.

The J gene is TRBJ2-3, the V gene TRBV30, with 7 bases matching TRBD2. V lost 2 bases, J lost 7 bases, and 9 bases stayed unmatched. CDR3 length: 14 amino acids. Germline V CDR1 and CDR2: GTSNPN, SVGIG (reference sequence). The CDR3 DNA reads TGTGCCTGGAGTCCCGGACTAGGCATGAATACGCAGTATTTT. This gives the protein CAWSPGLGMNTQYF.

The V call is TRBV27, the J call TRBJ1-5; D is uncertain. Germline V CDR1 and CDR2: MNHEY, SMNVEV (reference sequence). This CDR3 has 12 amino acids. V was shortened by 11 bases and J by 2 bases, with 10 bases between the two germline ends. The CDR3 nucleotides are TGTGCCGCGGGGTCTGGCAATCAGCCCCAGCATTTT. It specifies CAAGSGNQPQHF.

The rearrangement uses TRBV4-2 and TRBJ1-2; 11 bases align to TRBD1. V was pared by 0 bases and J by 2 bases, with 5 bases of the junction left unmatched. The CDR3 runs to 17 residues. Germline V gene data show CDR1 as LGHNA and CDR2 as YNFKEQ. Written as DNA, the CDR3 is TGTGCCAGCAGCCAAGATCGGTGGGACAGGGGGAACTATGGCTACACCTTC. Translation gives CASSQDRWDRGNYGYTF.

In this sample, this clone turned up once. This rearrangement joins TRBV7-3 to TRBJ2-3; 11 bases align to TRBD2. CDR1 is SGHTA and CDR2 is FQGTGA in the germline V gene. V trimming: 2 bases; J trimming: 2 bases; junction bases outside the gene matches: 6. This CDR3 is built from 17 residues. Written as DNA, the CDR3 is TGTGCCAGCAGCTTATCGGGACTAGCGGCCCCCACAGATACGCAGTATTTT. Translated, it gives CASSLSGLAAPTDTQYF.

The chain employs TRBV7-2 and TRBJ1-2; D remains unclear. Germline V gene sequence: CDR1 SGHTA, CDR2 FQGNSA. V was pared by 2 bases and J by 2 bases, with 9 bases between. The CDR3 is 14 residues long. CDR3 protein: CASSLRQANYGYTF. CDR3 sequence (DNA): TGTGCCAGCAGCTTAAGGCAGGCGAACTATGGCTACACCTTC.

This chain links TRBV6-2 or TRBV6-3 with TRBJ1-2; 7 nucleotides match TRBD1. This CDR3 is built from 16 residues. The germline V gene encodes CDR1 MNHEY and CDR2 SVGEGT. J was trimmed by 1 base and V by 4 bases; bases with no gene match: 9. CDR3: CASSSPGTVLNYGYTF. In DNA, the CDR3 is TGTGCCAGCAGTTCACCCGGGACAGTCCTTAACTATGGCTACACCTTC.

The rearrangement links TRBV7-2 to TRBJ1-1, with 7 bases aligning to TRBD1. V gave up 5 bases and J gave up 5 bases; unmatched junction bases: 14. Germline V gene data show CDR1 as SGHTA and CDR2 as FQGNSA. The CDR3 spans 16 residues. Here the CDR3 DNA reads TGTGCCAGCAGCCCCTCGGACAGGACCCCTTTAACTGAAGCTTTCTTT. It yields the protein CASSPSDRTPLTEAFF.

The J gene is TRBJ1-5, the V gene TRBV18; 8 nucleotides match TRBD1. The V gene's germline CDR1 is KGHSH and CDR2 LQKENI. The V segment lost 0 bases and the J segment 2 bases; nucleotides outside the gene matches: 6. The CDR3 is 17 residues long. The CDR3 region is CASSPPTGAEGNQPQHF. DNA for the CDR3: TGTGCCAGCTCACCACCGACAGGGGCGGAGGGCAATCAGCCCCAGCATTTT.